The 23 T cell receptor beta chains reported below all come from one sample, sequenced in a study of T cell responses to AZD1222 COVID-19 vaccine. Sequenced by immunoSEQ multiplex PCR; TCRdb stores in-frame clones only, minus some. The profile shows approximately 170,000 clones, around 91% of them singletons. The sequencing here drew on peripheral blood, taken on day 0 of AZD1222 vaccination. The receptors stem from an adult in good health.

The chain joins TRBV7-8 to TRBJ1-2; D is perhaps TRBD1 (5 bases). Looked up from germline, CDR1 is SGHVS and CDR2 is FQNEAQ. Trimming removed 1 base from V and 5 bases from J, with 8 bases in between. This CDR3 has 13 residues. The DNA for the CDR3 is TGTGCCAGCAGCTTAGGACAGCTGTATGGCTACACCTTC. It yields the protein CASSLGQLYGYTF.

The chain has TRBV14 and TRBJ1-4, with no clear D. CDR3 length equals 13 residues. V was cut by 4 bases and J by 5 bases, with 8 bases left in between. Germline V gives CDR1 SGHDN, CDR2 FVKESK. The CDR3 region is CASSPRLNEKLFF. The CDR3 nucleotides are TGTGCCAGCAGCCCCCGACTGAATGAAAAACTGTTTTTT. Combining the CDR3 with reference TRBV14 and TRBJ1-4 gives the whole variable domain EAGVTQFPSHSVIEKGQTVTLRCDPISGHDNLYWYRRVMGKEIKFLLHFVKESKQDESGMPNNRFLAERTGGTYSTLKVQPAELEDSGVYFCASSPRLNEKLFFGSGTQLSVL.

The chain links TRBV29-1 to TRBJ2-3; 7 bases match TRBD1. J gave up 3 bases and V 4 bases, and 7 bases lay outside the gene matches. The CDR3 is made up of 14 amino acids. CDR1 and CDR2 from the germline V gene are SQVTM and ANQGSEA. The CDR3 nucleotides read TGCAGCGTTGGAAGGGCCAGGGGGACAGATACGCAGTATTTT. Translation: CSVGRARGTDTQYF.

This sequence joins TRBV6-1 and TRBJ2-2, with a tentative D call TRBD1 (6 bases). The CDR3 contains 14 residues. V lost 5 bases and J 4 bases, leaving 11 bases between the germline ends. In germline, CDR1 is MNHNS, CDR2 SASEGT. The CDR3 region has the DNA TGTGCCAGCAGTAACAGGGTAGTCACCGGGGAGCTGTTTTTT. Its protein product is CASSNRVVTGELFF.

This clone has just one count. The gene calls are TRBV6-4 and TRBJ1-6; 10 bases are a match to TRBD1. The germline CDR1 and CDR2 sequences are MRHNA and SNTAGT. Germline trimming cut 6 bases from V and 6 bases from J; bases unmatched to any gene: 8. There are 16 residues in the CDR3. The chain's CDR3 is CASSLGDRGSNSPLHF. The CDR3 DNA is TGTGCCAGCAGCCTGGGGGACAGGGGAAGTAATTCACCCCTCCACTTT.

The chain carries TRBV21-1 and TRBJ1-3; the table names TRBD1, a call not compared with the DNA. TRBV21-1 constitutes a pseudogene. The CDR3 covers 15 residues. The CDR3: CALSTGPDTGNTIYF. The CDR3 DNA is TGTGCCCTATCCACAGGGCCGGACACTGGAAACACCATATATTTT.

CDR3 residues: CASSSRGGSTGELFF. The CDR3 nucleotides read TGTGCCAGCAGTTCGCGGGGGGGAAGTACCGGGGAGCTGTTTTTT. The chain recombines TRBV6-6 with TRBJ2-2; TRBD2 aligns across 9 bases. The germline V gene has CDR1 MNHNY and CDR2 SVGAGI (reference sequence). The CDR3 covers 15 residues. V was pared by 4 bases and J by 5 bases, with 5 bases of the junction left unmatched.

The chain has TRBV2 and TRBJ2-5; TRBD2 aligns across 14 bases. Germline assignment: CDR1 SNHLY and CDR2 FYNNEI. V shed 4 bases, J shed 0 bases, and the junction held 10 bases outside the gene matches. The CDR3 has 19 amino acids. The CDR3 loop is CASSVVAGTSGGYQETQYF. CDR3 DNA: TGTGCCAGCAGTGTGGTGGCCGGGACTAGCGGGGGTTACCAAGAGACCCAGTACTTC.

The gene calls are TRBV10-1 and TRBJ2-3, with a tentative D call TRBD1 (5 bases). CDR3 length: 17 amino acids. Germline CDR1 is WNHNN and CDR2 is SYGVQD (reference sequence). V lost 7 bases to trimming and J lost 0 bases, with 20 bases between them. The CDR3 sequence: CASTYLVHRPSTDTQYF. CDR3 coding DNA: TGCGCCAGCACCTATTTGGTACACAGGCCAAGCACAGATACGCAGTATTTT.

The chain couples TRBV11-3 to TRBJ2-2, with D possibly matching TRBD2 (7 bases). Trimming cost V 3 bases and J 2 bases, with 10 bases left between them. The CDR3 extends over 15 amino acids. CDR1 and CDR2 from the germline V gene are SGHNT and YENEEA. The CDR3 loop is CASSFGGRNTGELFF. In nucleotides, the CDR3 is TGTGCCAGCAGCTTCGGGGGGCGAAACACCGGGGAGCTGTTTTTT.

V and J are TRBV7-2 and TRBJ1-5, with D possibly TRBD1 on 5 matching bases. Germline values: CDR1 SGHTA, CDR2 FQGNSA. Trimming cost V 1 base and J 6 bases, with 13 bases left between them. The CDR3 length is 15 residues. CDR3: CASSLDFGAAQPQHF. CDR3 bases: TGTGCCAGCAGCTTAGATTTCGGGGCTGCTCAGCCCCAGCATTTT.

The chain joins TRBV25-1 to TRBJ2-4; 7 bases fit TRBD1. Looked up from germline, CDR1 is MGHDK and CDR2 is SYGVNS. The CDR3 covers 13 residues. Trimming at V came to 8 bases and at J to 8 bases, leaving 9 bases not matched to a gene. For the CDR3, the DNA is TGTGCCAGCGGAGAAACAGGGGCTCACATTCAGTACTTC. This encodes CASGETGAHIQYF.

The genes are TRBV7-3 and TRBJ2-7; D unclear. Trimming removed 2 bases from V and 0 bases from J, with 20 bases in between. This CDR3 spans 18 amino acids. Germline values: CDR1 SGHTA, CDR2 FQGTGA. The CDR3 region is CASSLGCGRSPDSYEQYV. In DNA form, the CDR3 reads TGTGCCAGCAGCTTAGGCTGCGGCCGCTCCCCGGACTCCTACGAGCAGTACGTC.

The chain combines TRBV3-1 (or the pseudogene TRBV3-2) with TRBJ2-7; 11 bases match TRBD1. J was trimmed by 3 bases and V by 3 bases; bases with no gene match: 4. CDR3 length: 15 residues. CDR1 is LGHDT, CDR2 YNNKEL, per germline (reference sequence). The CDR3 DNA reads TGTGCCAGCAGCCAGGGGACAGGGGGACTCTACGAGCAGTACTTC. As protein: CASSQGTGGLYEQYF.

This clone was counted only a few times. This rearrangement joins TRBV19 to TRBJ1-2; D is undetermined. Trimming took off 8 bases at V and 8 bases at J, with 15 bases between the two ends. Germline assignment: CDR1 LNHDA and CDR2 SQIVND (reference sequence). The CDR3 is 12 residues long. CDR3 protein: CASFDTVSGYTF. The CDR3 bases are TGTGCCAGTTTCGACACGGTCAGCGGCTACACCTTC.

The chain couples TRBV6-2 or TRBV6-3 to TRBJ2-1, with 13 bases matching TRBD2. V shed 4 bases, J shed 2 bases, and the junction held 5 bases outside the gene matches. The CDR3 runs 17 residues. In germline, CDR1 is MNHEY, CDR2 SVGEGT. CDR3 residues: CASSSGTSGEAYNEQFF. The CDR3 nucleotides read TGTGCCAGCAGTTCCGGGACTAGCGGGGAGGCCTACAATGAGCAGTTCTTC.

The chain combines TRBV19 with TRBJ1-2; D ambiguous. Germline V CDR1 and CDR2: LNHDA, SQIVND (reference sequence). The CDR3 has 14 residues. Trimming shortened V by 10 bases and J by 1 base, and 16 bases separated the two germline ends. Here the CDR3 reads CATKENKNNYGYTF. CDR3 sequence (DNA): TGTGCCACCAAGGAGAACAAGAATAACTATGGCTACACCTTC.

The CDR3 DNA sequence: TGTGCCAGCAGCTTACGGACTTACACAGATACGCAGTATTTT. Encoded protein: CASSLRTYTDTQYF. The rearrangement links TRBV7-8 to TRBJ2-3; TRBD2 might be the D (5 bases). Germline V CDR1 and CDR2: SGHVS, FQNEAQ. The CDR3 is made up of 14 amino acids. V lost 2 bases and J 2 bases, leaving 8 bases between the germline ends. Looking up the rest from reference TRBV7-8 and TRBJ2-3 gives the full variable domain: GAGVSQSPRYKVAKRGQDVALRCDPISGHVSLFWYQQALGQGPEFLTYFQNEAQLDKSGLPSDRFFAERPEGSVSTLKIQRTQQEDSAVYLCASSLRTYTDTQYFGPGTRLTVL.

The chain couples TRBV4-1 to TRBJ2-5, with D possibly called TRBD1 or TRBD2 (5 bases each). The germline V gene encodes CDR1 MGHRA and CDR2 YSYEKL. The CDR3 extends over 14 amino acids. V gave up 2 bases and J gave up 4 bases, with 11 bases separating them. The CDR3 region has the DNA TGCGCCAGCAGCCAATTTCGGGGCGGAGAGACCCAGTACTTC. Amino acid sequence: CASSQFRGGETQYF.

The CDR3 region has the DNA TGTGCCAGCAGCGTAGGGAGCTCTGGAAACACCATATATTTT. Amino acid sequence: CASSVGSSGNTIYF. This chain connects TRBV9 to TRBJ1-3; D call uncertain. Germline V gene data show CDR1 as SGDLS and CDR2 as YYNGEE. The V end lost 0 bases, the J end lost 0 bases, and 4 bases lay between the germline ends. The CDR3 contains 14 residues.

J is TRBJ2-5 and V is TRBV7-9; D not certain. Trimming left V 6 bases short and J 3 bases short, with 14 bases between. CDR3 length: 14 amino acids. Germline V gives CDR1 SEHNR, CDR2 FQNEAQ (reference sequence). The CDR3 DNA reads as TGTGCCAGCAGACAAGGGTCTGACAAAGAGACCCAGTACTTC. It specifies CASRQGSDKETQYF.

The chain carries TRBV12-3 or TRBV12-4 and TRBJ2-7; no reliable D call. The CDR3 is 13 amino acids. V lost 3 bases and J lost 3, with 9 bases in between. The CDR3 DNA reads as TGTGCCAGCAGTTTGGCGCCAGTCTACGAGCAGTACGTC. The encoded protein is CASSLAPVYEQYV.

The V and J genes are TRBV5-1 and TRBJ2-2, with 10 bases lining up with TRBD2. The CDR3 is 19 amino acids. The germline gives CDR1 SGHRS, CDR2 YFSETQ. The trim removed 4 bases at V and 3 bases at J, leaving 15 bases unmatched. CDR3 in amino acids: CASSIPQAGGLFDTGELFF. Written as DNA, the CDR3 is TGCGCCAGCAGCATCCCCCAAGCGGGGGGGCTTTTTGACACCGGGGAGCTGTTTTTT.